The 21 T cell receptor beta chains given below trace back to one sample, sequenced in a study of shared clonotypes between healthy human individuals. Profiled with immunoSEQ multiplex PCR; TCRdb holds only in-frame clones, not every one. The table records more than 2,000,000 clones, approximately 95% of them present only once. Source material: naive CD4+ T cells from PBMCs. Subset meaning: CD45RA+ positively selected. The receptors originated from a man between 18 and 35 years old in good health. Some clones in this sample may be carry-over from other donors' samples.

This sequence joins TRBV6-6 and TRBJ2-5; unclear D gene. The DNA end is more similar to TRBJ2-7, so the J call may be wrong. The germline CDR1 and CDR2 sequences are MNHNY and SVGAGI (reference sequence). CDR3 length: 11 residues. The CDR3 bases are TGTGCCAGCAGCGACCCCTACGAGCAGTACTTC. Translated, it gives CASSDPYEQYF.

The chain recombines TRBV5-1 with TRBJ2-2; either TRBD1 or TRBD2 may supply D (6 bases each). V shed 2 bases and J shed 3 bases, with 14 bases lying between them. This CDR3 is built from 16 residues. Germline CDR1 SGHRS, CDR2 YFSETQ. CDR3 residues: CASSFGGGGHTGELFF. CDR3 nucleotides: TGCGCCAGCAGCTTTGGAGGGGGTGGTCACACCGGGGAGCTGTTTTTT.

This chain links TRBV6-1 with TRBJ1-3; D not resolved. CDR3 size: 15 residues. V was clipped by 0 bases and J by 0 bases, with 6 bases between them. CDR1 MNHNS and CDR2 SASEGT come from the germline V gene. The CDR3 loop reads CASSEASSSGNTIYF. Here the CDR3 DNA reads TGTGCCAGCAGTGAAGCTTCCAGCTCTGGAAACACCATATATTTT.

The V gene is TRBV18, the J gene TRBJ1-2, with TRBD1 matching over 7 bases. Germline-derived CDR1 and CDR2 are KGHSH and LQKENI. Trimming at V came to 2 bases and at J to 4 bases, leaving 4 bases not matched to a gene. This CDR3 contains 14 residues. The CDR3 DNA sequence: TGTGCCAGCTCACCAGGACAGGAGGGCTATGGCTACACCTTC. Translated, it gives CASSPGQEGYGYTF.

The CDR3 loop is CSAWDAEELFF. The CDR3 DNA sequence: TGCAGTGCTTGGGACGCGGAGGAGCTGTTTTTT. This chain uses TRBV20-1 with TRBJ2-2; D assignment may be TRBD1 or TRBD2 (5 bases each). The V end lost 5 bases, the J end lost 10 bases, and 11 bases lay between the germline ends. CDR1 and CDR2 from the germline V gene are DFQATT and SNEGSKA (reference sequence). This CDR3 comprises 11 residues.

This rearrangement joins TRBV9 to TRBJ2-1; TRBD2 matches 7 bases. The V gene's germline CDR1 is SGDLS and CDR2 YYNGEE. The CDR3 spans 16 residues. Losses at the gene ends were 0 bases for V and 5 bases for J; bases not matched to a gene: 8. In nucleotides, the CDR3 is TGTGCCAGCAGCGTAGATGCGGGGCTAGCGGACAATGAGCAGTTCTTC. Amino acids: CASSVDAGLADNEQFF.

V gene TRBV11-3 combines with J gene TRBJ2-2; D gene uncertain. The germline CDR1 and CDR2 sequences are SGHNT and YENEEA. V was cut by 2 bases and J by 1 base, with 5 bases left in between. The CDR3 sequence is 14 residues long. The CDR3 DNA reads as TGTGCCAGCAGCTTATCGCGGAACACCGGGGAGCTGTTTTTT. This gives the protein CASSLSRNTGELFF.

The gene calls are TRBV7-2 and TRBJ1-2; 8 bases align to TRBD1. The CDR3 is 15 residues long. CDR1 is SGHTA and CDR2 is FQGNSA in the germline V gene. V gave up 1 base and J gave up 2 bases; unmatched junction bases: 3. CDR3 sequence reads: CASSLGDRRNYGYTF. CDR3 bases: TGTGCCAGCAGCTTAGGGGACAGGAGAAACTATGGCTACACCTTC.

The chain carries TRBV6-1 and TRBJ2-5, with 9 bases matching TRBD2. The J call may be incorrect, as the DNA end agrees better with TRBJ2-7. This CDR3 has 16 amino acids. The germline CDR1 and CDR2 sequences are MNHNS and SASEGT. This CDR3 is CASSEGASGITYEQYF. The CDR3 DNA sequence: TGTGCCAGCAGTGAGGGAGCTAGCGGGATCACCTACGAGCAGTACTTC.

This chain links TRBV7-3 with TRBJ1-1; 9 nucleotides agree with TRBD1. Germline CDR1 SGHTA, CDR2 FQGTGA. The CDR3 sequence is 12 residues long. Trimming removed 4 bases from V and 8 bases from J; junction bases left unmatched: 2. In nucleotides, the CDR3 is TGTGCCAGCAGCTCCGGGACAGGGGAAGCTTTCTTT. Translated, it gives CASSSGTGEAFF. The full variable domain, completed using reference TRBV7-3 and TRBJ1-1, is GAGVSQTPSNKVTEKGKYVELRCDPISGHTALYWYRQSLGQGPEFLIYFQGTGAADDSGLPNDRFFAVRPEGSVSTLKIQRTERGDSAVYLCASSSGTGEAFFGQGTRLTVV.

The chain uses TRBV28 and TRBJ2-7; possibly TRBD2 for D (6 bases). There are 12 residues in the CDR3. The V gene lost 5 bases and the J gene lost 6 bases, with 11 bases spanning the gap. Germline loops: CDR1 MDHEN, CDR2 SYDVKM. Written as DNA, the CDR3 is TGTGCCAGCAGTGGGGGGTTGAGCGAGCAGTACTTC. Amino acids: CASSGGLSEQYF.

In nucleotides, the CDR3 is TGTGCCAGCTCCCTCTCCGCCAGGGACCAGCCCCAGCATTTT. Amino acid sequence: CASSLSARDQPQHF. The gene calls are TRBV18 and TRBJ1-5; maybe TRBD1 (5 bases). Germline CDR1 KGHSH, CDR2 LQKENI. V lost 6 bases and J lost 7, with 16 bases in between. The CDR3 sequence is 14 residues long.

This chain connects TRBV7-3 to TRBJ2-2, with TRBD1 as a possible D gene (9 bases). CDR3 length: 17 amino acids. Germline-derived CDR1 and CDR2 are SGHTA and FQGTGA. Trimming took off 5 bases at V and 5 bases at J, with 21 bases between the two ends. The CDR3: CASSPRGGTGRTGELFF. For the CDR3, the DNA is TGTGCCAGCAGCCCCCGGGGGGGGACAGGGAGAACCGGGGAGCTGTTTTTT.

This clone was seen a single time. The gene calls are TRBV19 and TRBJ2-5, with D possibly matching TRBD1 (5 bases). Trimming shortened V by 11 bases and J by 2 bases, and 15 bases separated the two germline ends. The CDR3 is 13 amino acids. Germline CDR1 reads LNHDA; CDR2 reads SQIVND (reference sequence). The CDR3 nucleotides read TGTGCCGCAACCCATAGGGGACAAGAGACCCAGTACTTC. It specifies CAATHRGQETQYF.

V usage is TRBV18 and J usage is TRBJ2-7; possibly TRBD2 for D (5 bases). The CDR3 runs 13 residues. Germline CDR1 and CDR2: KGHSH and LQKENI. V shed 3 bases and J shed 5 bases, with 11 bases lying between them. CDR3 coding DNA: TGTGCCAGCTCACCTGCGGGTAGGCACGAGCAGTACTTC. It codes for CASSPAGRHEQYF.

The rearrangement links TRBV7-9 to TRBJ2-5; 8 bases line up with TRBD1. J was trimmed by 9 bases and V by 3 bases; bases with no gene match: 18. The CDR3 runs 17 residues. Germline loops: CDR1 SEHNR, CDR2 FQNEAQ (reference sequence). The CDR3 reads CASSFGDRGIPRGAQYF. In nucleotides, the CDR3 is TGTGCCAGCAGCTTTGGAGACAGGGGCATCCCACGAGGGGCCCAGTACTTC.

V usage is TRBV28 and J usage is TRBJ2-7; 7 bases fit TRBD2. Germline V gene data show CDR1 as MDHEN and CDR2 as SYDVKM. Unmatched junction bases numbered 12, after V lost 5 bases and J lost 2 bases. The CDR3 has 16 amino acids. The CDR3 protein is CASSMFGRGVPYEQYF. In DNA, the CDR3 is TGTGCCAGCAGTATGTTTGGCCGGGGGGTCCCCTACGAGCAGTACTTC.

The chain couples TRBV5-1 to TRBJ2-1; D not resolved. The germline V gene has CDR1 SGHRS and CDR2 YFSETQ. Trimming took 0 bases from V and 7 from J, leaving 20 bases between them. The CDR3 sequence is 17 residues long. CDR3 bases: TGCGCCAGCAGCTTGGTGGTAGCTATGAGCGTAGGGAATGAGCAGTTCTTC. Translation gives CASSLVVAMSVGNEQFF.

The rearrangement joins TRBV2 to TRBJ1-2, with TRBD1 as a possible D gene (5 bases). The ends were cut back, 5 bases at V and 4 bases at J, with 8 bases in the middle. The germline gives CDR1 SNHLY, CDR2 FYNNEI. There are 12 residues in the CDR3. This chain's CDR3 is CASSQGIYGYTF. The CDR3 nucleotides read TGTGCCAGCAGTCAGGGAATCTATGGCTACACCTTC.

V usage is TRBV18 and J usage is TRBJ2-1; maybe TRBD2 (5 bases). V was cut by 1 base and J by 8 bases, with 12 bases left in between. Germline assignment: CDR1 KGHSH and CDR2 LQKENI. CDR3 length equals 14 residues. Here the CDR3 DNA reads TGTGCCAGCTCACCACTCGGGATCGGGGATGAGCAGTTCTTC. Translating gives CASSPLGIGDEQFF. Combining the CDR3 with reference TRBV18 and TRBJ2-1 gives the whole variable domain NAGVMQNPRHLVRRRGQEARLRCSPMKGHSHVYWYRQLPEEGLKFMVYLQKENIIDESGMPKERFSAEFPKEGPSILRIQQVVRGDSAAYFCASSPLGIGDEQFFGPGTRLTVL.

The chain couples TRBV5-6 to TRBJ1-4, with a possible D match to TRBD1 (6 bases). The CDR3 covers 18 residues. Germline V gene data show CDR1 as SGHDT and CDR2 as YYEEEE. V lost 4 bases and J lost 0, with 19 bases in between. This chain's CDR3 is CASSLKFGGPPTNEKLFF. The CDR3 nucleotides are TGTGCCAGCAGCCTAAAGTTCGGGGGCCCTCCAACTAATGAAAAACTGTTTTTT.